These 26 T cell receptor beta chains were all obtained from the same sample, sequenced in a study of blood T cell repertoires in COVID-19. Here immunoSEQ multiplex PCR was the method, and the copy in TCRdb shows in-frame clones only, minus some. This table holds more than 200,000 clones, around 87% found once. The sample consisted of peripheral blood. These receptors came from a woman aged 60-70 years with COVID-19, enrolled during active disease.

The rearrangement links TRBV5-5 to TRBJ2-1; the match to TRBD1 covers 9 bases. Germline V lookup: CDR1 SGHKS, CDR2 YYEKEE (reference sequence). With 4 bases clipped from V and 10 bases from J, the junction kept 18 bases outside the gene matches. CDR3 length: 17 amino acids. In DNA, the CDR3 is TGTGCCAGCAGCCCCATTATTCGGACAGGGGCTGGCTGGGAGCAGTTCTTC. Protein sequence: CASSPIIRTGAGWEQFF.

The rearrangement links TRBV5-4 to TRBJ1-1; the match to TRBD1 covers 7 bases. The V gene end was trimmed by 7 bases and the J gene end by 1 base; junction bases not matched to a gene: 10. This CDR3 spans 15 amino acids. Germline values: CDR1 SGHNT, CDR2 YYREEE (reference sequence). The CDR3 protein is CASLFQTGRNTEAFF. The CDR3 DNA reads TGTGCCAGCCTATTTCAGACAGGGCGGAACACTGAAGCTTTCTTT.

Comment on this clone: Additional DNA sequences in this sample encode the identical CDR3. J is TRBJ1-6 and V is TRBV19, with D tentatively TRBD1 (6 bases). The CDR3 is made up of 13 amino acids. Trimming took off 4 bases at V and 7 bases at J, with 8 bases between the two ends. CDR1 and CDR2 from the germline V gene are LNHDA and SQIVND (reference sequence). The CDR3, as DNA: TGTGCCAGTAGTACCGGACAGAATTCACCCCTCCACTTT. Its protein is CASSTGQNSPLHF.

V gene TRBV18 combines with J gene TRBJ1-5; 9 bases align to TRBD1. Germline values: CDR1 KGHSH, CDR2 LQKENI. V lost 3 bases to trimming and J lost 1 base; unmatched junction nucleotides: 7. This CDR3 has 17 residues. The CDR3 bases are TGTGCCAGCTCACCGGGTACAGGGGGCGGCAGCAATCAGCCCCAGCATTTT. This encodes CASSPGTGGGSNQPQHF.

V is TRBV9 and J is TRBJ1-3; D is uncertain. The CDR3 is 12 residues long. V lost 4 bases and J lost 3, with 5 bases in between. Germline values: CDR1 SGDLS, CDR2 YYNGEE. CDR3 DNA sequence: TGTGCCAGCAGCACTAGTGGAAACACCATATATTTT. Its translation: CASSTSGNTIYF.

The chain employs TRBV29-1 and TRBJ2-1; TRBD2 agrees at 7 bases. Trimming at V came to 7 bases and at J to 0 bases, leaving 6 bases not matched to a gene. CDR3 size: 14 residues. Germline-derived CDR1 and CDR2 are SQVTM and ANQGSEA. The CDR3 DNA follows: TGCAGCGGACGGACTAGTCCCTCCTACAATGAGCAGTTCTTC. This sequence encodes CSGRTSPSYNEQFF.

The chain has TRBV3-1 (or the pseudogene TRBV3-2) and TRBJ2-7; a weak D match, TRBD2 (6 bases). Germline V gene lookup returns CDR1 LGHDT and CDR2 YNNKEL (reference sequence). Trimming cost V 4 bases and J 3 bases, with 10 bases left between them. There are 13 residues in the CDR3. CDR3 region: CASSRRVGYEQYF. Here the CDR3 DNA reads TGTGCCAGCAGCCGGAGGGTCGGCTACGAGCAGTACTTC.

V is TRBV5-1 and J is TRBJ1-2; TRBD1 matches at 7 bases. CDR3 length: 14 amino acids. Trimming at V came to 0 bases and at J to 2 bases, leaving 1 base not matched to a gene. From germline, CDR1 is SGHRS and CDR2 YFSETQ. The CDR3 DNA reads TGCGCCAGCAGCTTGGAACAGGGGAACTATGGCTACACCTTC. Translation gives CASSLEQGNYGYTF.

The chain uses TRBV11-3 and TRBJ2-7, with 7 bases aligning to TRBD1. The V gene's germline CDR1 is SGHNT and CDR2 YENEEA. The CDR3 sequence is 14 residues long. Losses at the gene ends were 4 bases for V and 0 bases for J; bases not matched to a gene: 3. CDR3 nucleotides: TGTGCCAGCAGCTACAGGGGCCTCTCCTACGAGCAGTACTTC. Translating it yields CASSYRGLSYEQYF.

The rearrangement uses TRBV4-2 and TRBJ1-6; no clear D gene. With 1 base removed from V and 14 bases from J, the gap between germline ends came to 15 bases. This CDR3 comprises 14 residues. Germline V CDR1 and CDR2: LGHNA, YNFKEQ. The CDR3 nucleotides are TGTGCCAGCAGCCAAGTGGCGGTACCTCTGGCCCTCCACTTT. Encoded protein: CASSQVAVPLALHF.

J is TRBJ2-7 and V is TRBV5-4; TRBD2 matches at 12 bases. Germline CDR1 and CDR2: SGHNT and YYREEE (reference sequence). The V gene end was trimmed by 0 bases and the J gene end by 12 bases; junction bases not matched to a gene: 10. This CDR3 spans 15 amino acids. The CDR3 loop reads CASSLVASGRAERYF. In nucleotides, the CDR3 is TGTGCCAGCAGCTTGGTGGCTAGCGGGAGGGCGGAGAGGTACTTC.

The DNA of the CDR3 is TGTGCCAGCAGCCAAGCCGGGGCCAAAAACATTCAGTACTTC. Protein: CASSQAGAKNIQYF. This chain joins TRBV4-2 and TRBJ2-4, with unresolved D. Trimming took off 1 base at V and 1 base at J, with 5 bases between the two ends. This CDR3 contains 14 residues. CDR1 and CDR2 from the germline V gene are LGHNA and YNFKEQ.

V usage is TRBV5-4 and J usage is TRBJ2-3; TRBD2 aligns across 7 bases. This CDR3 region has 16 residues. Germline V gene lookup returns CDR1 SGHNT and CDR2 YYREEE (reference sequence). V trimming: 0 bases; J trimming: 4 bases; junction bases outside the gene matches: 8. The CDR3 DNA follows: TGTGCCAGCAGCTTGGCCGGGTTAGCGGGTGCAGATACGCAGTATTTT. This gives the protein CASSLAGLAGADTQYF.

This rearrangement joins TRBV7-2 to TRBJ1-5; TRBD1 matches 7 bases. The CDR3 spans 15 residues. Germline CDR1 SGHTA, CDR2 FQGNSA. The junction had 7 bases not matched to a gene; V was cut back by 5 bases and J by 3 bases. The CDR3: CASSQDRVLNQPQHF. The CDR3 region has the DNA TGTGCCAGCAGCCAAGACAGGGTCCTCAATCAGCCCCAGCATTTT.

This clone appeared once. Other DNA variants within this sample encode the same CDR3. The chain has TRBV5-4 and TRBJ1-1, with a weak D call TRBD1 (6 bases). The V and J ends lost 0 bases and 1 base respectively, with 7 bases between them. The CDR3 sequence is 14 residues long. Germline V gene data show CDR1 as SGHNT and CDR2 as YYREEE (reference sequence). The CDR3 sequence is CASSLVRGNTEAFF. CDR3 in DNA: TGTGCCAGCAGCTTGGTCAGGGGGAACACTGAAGCTTTCTTT. The full variable domain, rest sourced from reference TRBV5-4 and TRBJ1-1, is ETGVTQSPTHLIKTRGQQVTLRCSSQSGHNTVSWYQQALGQGPQFIFQYYREEENGRGNFPPRFSGLQFPNYSSELNVNALELDDSALYLCASSLVRGNTEAFFGQGTRLTVV.

J is TRBJ2-3 and V is TRBV15, with 7 bases aligning to TRBD2. Germline V gene data show CDR1 as LNHNV and CDR2 as YYDKDF (reference sequence). The CDR3 length is 18 residues. Unmatched junction bases numbered 10, after V lost 1 base and J lost 0 bases. CDR3 DNA: TGTGCCACCAGCAGAGCCCTAACGGGAGGATCTAGCACAGATACGCAGTATTTT. Translation: CATSRALTGGSSTDTQYF.

The chain has TRBV28 and TRBJ2-3, with TRBD2 identical over 11 bases. Germline trimming cut 6 bases from V and 2 bases from J; bases unmatched to any gene: 7. CDR3 size: 16 residues. Germline V gives CDR1 MDHEN, CDR2 SYDVKM. CDR3: CASSPGTSGFTDTQYF. As DNA, the CDR3 is TGTGCCAGCAGCCCCGGGACTAGCGGCTTCACAGATACGCAGTATTTT.

This clone has only one observation. The rearrangement uses TRBV6-2 or TRBV6-3 and TRBJ2-3, with 8 bases fitting TRBD1. The CDR3 loop spans 15 amino acids. Unmatched junction bases numbered 6, after V lost 3 bases and J lost 4 bases. CDR1 and CDR2 from the germline V gene are MNHEY and SVGEGT. CDR3 coding DNA: TGTGCCAGCAGTTATGGACAGGGTTGGGCAGATACGCAGTATTTT. Its translation: CASSYGQGWADTQYF.

This sequence joins TRBV5-4 and TRBJ1-3; TRBD1 matches 8 bases. V was clipped by 4 bases and J by 4 bases; unmatched bases: 7. CDR3 length: 15 residues. Germline assignment: CDR1 SGHNT and CDR2 YYREEE (reference sequence). CDR3 in amino acids: CASSPSQGAGNTIYF. The CDR3 DNA sequence: TGTGCCAGCAGCCCCTCCCAGGGGGCCGGAAACACCATATATTTT.

The chain links TRBV27 to TRBJ2-1, with D tentatively TRBD1 (5 bases). The CDR3 loop spans 17 amino acids. The V end lost 5 bases, the J end lost 6 bases, and 23 bases lay between the germline ends. In germline, CDR1 is MNHEY, CDR2 SMNVEV (reference sequence). CDR3 protein: CASSLSKEGATGNEQFF. The CDR3 DNA sequence: TGTGCCAGCAGTCTCTCTAAAGAAGGGGCCACGGGCAATGAGCAGTTCTTC.

This clone was counted a single time. The chain has TRBV19 and TRBJ2-7; 10 bases align to TRBD2. Germline values: CDR1 LNHDA, CDR2 SQIVND (reference sequence). J was trimmed by 2 bases and V by 6 bases; bases with no gene match: 4. The CDR3 has 14 residues. The CDR3 DNA reads TGTGCCAGTAGACCTAGCGGGGGTACCTACGAGCAGTACTTC. This translates into CASRPSGGTYEQYF.

This clone was seen once. In the same sample, other DNA sequences code for this CDR3. This chain uses TRBV12-3 or TRBV12-4 with TRBJ1-1; the match to TRBD1 covers 9 bases. The CDR3 runs 13 residues. With V trimmed by 5 bases and J by 4 bases, 2 bases remained unmatched. The CDR3 coding sequence is TGTGCCAGCAGTACGACAGGGGGCACTGAAGCTTTCTTT. Translating it yields CASSTTGGTEAFF.

This clone has just a few counts. The chain couples TRBV15 to TRBJ1-1, with 9 nucleotides matching TRBD1. Germline assignment: CDR1 LNHNV and CDR2 YYDKDF (reference sequence). Unmatched junction bases numbered 5, after V lost 1 base and J lost 5 bases. The CDR3 is 15 amino acids. The CDR3: CATSRGDRGFTEAFF. CDR3 in DNA: TGTGCCACCAGCAGAGGAGACAGGGGGTTTACTGAAGCTTTCTTT.

V and J are TRBV29-1 and TRBJ2-1, with D possibly TRBD1 on 7 matching bases. V dropped 0 bases and J dropped 11 bases, with 17 bases sitting between them. This CDR3 contains 14 residues. CDR1 is SQVTM, CDR2 ANQGSEA, per germline. As DNA, the CDR3 is TGCAGCGTTGAAGACATAAACAGGGGAGGAAAGCAGTTCTTC. Translation: CSVEDINRGGKQFF.

V usage is TRBV9 and J usage is TRBJ1-6; a possible D gene is TRBD1 (5 bases). Deletions cut 4 bases from V and 9 bases from J, with 14 bases between. The CDR3 covers 14 residues. Germline CDR1 reads SGDLS; CDR2 reads YYNGEE. The CDR3 region is CASSPSQGRSPLHF. The DNA for the CDR3 is TGTGCCAGCAGCCCCAGCCAGGGCCGTTCACCCCTCCACTTT.

The genes are TRBV15 and TRBJ2-1, with TRBD2 matching 7 bases. The CDR3 contains 15 residues. The junction had 17 bases not matched to a gene; V was cut back by 10 bases and J by 8 bases. Germline V gene sequence: CDR1 LNHNV, CDR2 YYDKDF (reference sequence). For the CDR3, the DNA is TGTGCCAGCACCCTCGGGCTAGCGGAGACTCATGAGCAGTTCTTC. Its protein product is CASTLGLAETHEQFF.